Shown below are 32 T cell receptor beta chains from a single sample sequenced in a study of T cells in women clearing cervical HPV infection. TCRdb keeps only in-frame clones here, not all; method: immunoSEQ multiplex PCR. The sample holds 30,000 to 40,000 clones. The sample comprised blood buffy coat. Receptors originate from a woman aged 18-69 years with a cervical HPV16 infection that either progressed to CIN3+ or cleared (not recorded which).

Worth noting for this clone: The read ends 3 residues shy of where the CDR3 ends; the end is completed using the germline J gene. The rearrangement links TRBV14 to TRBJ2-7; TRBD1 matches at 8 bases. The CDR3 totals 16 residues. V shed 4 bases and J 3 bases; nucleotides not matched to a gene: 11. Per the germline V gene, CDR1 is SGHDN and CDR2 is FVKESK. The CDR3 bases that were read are TGTGCCAGCAGCCCCCCAGGGACAGGTGCTAGCTACGAG. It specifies CASSPPGTGASYE. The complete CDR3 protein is CASSPPGTGASYEQYF.

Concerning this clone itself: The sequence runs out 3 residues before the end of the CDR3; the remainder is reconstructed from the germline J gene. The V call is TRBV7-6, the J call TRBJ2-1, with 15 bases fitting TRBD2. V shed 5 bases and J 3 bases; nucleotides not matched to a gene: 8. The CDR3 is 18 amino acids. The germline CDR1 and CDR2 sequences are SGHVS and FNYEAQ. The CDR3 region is CASSPRTSGGAYYNEQFF. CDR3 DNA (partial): TGTGCCAGCAGCCCACGGACTAGCGGGGGGGCATACTACAATGAG.

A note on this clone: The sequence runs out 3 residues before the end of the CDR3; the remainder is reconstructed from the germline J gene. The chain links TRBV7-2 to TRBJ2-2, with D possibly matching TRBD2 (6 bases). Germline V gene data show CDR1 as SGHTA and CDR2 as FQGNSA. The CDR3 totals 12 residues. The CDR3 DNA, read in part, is TGTGCCAGCAGCCGGGACTCCAACGTG. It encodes CASSRDSNV. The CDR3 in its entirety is CASSRDSNVLFF.

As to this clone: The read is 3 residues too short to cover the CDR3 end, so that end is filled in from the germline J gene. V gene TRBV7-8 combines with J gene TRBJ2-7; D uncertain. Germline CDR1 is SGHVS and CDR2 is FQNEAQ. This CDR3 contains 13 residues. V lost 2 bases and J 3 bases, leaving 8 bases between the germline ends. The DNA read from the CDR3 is TGTGCCAGCAGCTTAAGGGTTGGCTACGAG. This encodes CASSLRVGYE. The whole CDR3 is CASSLRVGYEQYF.

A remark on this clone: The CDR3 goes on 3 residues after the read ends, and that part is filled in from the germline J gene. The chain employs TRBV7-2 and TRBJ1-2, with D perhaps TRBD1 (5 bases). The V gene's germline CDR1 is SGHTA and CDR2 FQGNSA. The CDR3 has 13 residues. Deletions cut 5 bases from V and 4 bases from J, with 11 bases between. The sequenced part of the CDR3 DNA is TGTGCCAGCAGCACGGGGGAGGGCTATGGC. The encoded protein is CASSTGEGYG. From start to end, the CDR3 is CASSTGEGYGYTF.

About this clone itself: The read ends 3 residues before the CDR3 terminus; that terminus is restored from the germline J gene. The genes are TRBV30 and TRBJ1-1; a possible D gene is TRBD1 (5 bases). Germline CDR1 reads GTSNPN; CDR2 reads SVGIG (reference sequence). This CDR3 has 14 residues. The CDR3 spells CAWSMSGAGGLAFF. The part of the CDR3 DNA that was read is TGTGCCTGGAGTATGAGCGGAGCGGGGGGTTTA.

CDR3 region: CASSYSPSGGIYNEQFF. Partial CDR3 DNA: TGTGCCAGCAGTTACTCGCCTAGCGGGGGGATCTACAATGAG. This sequence joins TRBV6-2 or TRBV6-3 and TRBJ2-1; 11 bases agree with TRBD2. The read is 3 residues too short to cover the CDR3 end, so that end is filled in from the germline J gene. Germline V CDR1 and CDR2: MNHEY, SVGEGT. The CDR3 has 17 residues. Trimming at V came to 0 bases and at J to 3 bases, leaving 4 bases not matched to a gene.

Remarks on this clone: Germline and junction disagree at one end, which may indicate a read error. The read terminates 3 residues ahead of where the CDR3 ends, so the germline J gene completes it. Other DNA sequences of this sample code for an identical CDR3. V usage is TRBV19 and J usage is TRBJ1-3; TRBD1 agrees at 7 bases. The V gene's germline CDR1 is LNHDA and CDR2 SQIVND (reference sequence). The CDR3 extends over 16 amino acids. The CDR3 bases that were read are TGTGCCAGTAGCCGACACCGGGACAGTAGTGGAAACACG. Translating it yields CASSRHRDSSGNT. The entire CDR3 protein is CASSRHRDSSGNTIYF. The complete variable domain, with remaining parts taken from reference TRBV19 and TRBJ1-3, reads DGGITQSPKYLFRKEGQNVTLSCEQNLNHDAMYWYRQDPGQGLRLIYYSQIVNDFQKGDIAEGYSVSREKKESFPLTVTSAQKNPTAFYLCASSRHRDSSGNTIYFGEGSWLTVV.

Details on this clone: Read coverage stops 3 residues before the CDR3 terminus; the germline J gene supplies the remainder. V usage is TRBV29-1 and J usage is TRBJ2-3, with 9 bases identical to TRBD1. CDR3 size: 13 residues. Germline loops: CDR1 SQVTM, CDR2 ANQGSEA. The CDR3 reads CSVGTGVVETQYF. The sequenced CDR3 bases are TGCAGCGTTGGGACAGGGGTCGTTGAGACG.

The CDR3 sequence: CSARDQGVTDTQYF. The covered CDR3 bases are TGCAGTGCTAGAGATCAGGGGGTGACAGATACG. The chain couples TRBV20-1 to TRBJ2-3; 7 nucleotides agree with TRBD1. The sequenced fragment ends 3 residues before the CDR3 boundary, so the rest is inferred from the germline J gene. The germline V gene encodes CDR1 DFQATT and CDR2 SNEGSKA (reference sequence). The V and J ends lost 0 bases and 3 bases, in that order; junction bases with no gene match: 3. The CDR3 is 14 amino acids.

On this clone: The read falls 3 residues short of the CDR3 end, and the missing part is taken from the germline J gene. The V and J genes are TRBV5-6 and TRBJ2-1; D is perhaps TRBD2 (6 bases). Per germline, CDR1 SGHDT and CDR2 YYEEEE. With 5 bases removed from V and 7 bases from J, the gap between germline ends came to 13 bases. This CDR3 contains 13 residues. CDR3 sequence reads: CASSRSAGNEQFF. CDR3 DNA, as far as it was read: TGTGCCAGCAGTCGGTCCGCGGGGAATGAG.

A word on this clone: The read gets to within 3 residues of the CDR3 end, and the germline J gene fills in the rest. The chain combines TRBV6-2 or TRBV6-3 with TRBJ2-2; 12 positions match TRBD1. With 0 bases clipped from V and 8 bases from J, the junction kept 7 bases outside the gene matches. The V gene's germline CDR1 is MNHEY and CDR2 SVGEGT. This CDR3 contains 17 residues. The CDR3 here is CASSYSTGTGGLGELFF. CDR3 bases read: TGTGCCAGCAGTTACTCGACCGGGACAGGGGGCTTAGGGGAG.

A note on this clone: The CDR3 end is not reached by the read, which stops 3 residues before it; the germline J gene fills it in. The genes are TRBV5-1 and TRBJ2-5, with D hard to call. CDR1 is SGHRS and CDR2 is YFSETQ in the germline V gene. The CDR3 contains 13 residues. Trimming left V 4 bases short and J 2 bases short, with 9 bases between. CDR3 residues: CASSLAEQETQYF. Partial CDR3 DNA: TGCGCCAGCAGCCTCGCAGAGCAAGAGACC. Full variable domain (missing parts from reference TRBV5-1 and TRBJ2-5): KAGVTQTPRYLIKTRGQQVTLSCSPISGHRSVSWYQQTPGQGLQFLFEYFSETQRNKGNFPGRFSGRQFSNSRSEMNVSTLELGDSALYLCASSLAEQETQYFGPGTRLLVL.

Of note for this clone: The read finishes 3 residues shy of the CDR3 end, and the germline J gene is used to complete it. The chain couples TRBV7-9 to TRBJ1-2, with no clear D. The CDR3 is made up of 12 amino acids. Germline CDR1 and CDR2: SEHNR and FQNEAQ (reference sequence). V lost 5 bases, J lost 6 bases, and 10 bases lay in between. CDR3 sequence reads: CASSPTPDGYTF. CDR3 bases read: TGTGCCAGCAGCCCAACCCCAGATGGC.

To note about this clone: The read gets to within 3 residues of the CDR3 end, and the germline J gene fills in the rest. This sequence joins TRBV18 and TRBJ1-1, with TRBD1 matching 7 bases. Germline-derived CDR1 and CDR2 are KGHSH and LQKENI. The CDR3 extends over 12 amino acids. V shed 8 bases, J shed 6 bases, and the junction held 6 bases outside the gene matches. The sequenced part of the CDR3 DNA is TGTGCCAGCCAAAACAGGGGCGCTGAA. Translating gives CASQNRGAE. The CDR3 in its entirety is CASQNRGAEAFF. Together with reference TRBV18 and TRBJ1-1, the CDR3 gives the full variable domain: NAGVMQNPRHLVRRRGQEARLRCSPMKGHSHVYWYRQLPEEGLKFMVYLQKENIIDESGMPKERFSAEFPKEGPSILRIQQVVRGDSAAYFCASQNRGAEAFFGQGTRLTVV.

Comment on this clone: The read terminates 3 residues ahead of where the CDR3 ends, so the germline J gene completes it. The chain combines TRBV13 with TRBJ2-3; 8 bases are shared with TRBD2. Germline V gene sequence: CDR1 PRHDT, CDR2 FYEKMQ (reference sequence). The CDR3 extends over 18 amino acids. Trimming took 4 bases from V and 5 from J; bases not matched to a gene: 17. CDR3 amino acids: CASSSPGRAGEVGDTQYF. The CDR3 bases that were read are TGTGCCAGCAGCTCTCCGGGACGAGCGGGGGAGGTTGGAGATACG.

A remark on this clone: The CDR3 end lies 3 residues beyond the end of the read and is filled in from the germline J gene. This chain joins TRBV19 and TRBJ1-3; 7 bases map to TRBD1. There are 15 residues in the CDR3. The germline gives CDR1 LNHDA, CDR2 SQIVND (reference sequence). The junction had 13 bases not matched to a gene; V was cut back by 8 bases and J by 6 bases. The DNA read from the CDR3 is TGTGCCAGTGGTACCGGGACAGTAACCCCAAACACC. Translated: CASGTGTVTPNT. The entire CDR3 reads CASGTGTVTPNTIYF.

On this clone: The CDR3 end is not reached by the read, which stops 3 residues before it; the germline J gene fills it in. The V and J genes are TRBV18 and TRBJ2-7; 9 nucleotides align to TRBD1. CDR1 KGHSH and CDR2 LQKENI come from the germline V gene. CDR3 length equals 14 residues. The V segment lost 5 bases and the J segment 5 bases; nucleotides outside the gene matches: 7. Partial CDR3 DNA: TGTGCCAGCTCAACGACAGGGGGTGATAACGAG. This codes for CASSTTGGDNE. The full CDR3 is CASSTTGGDNEQYF.

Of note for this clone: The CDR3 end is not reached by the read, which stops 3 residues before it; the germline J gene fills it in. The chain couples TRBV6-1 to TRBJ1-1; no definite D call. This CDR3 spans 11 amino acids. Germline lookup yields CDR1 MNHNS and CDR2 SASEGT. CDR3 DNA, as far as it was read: TGTGCCAGCGGGGAAGGGTTCGGA. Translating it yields CASGEGFG. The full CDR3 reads CASGEGFGAFF.

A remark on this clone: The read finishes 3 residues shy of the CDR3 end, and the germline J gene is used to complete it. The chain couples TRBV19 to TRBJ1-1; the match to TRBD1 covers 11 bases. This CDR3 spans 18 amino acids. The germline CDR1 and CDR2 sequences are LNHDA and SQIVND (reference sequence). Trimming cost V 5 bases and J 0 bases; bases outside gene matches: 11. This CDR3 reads CASSVKDRGRNMNTEAFF. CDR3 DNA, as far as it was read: TGTGCCAGTAGTGTGAAGGACAGGGGGCGAAACATGAACACTGAA.

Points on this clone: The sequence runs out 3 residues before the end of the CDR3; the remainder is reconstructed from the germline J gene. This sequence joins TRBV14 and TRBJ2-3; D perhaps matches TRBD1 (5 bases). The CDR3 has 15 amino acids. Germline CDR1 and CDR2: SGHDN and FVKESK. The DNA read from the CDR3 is TGTGCCAGCAGCCAAGGCCAAATGACAGCCCCGTCG. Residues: CASSQGQMTAPS. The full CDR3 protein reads CASSQGQMTAPSQYF.

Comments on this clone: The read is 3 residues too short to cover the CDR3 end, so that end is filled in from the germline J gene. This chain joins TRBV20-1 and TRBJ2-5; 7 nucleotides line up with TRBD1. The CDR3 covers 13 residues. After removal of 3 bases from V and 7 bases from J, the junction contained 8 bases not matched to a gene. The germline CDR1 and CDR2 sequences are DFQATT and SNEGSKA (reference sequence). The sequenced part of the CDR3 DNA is TGCAGTGCTAGGGGCAGGGGGTGGGCGACC. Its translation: CSARGRGWAT. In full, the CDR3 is CSARGRGWATQYF.

The CDR3 here is CSAGHGGTRRNNEQFF. Incomplete CDR3 DNA: TGCAGTGCTGGGCACGGGGGGACTCGCAGAAACAATGAG. V gene TRBV20-1 combines with J gene TRBJ2-1, with 7 bases aligning to TRBD2. Read coverage stops 3 residues before the CDR3 terminus; the germline J gene supplies the remainder. Losses at the gene ends were 5 bases for V and 5 bases for J; bases not matched to a gene: 15. Germline V gene data show CDR1 as DFQATT and CDR2 as SNEGSKA (reference sequence). The CDR3 is 16 residues long.

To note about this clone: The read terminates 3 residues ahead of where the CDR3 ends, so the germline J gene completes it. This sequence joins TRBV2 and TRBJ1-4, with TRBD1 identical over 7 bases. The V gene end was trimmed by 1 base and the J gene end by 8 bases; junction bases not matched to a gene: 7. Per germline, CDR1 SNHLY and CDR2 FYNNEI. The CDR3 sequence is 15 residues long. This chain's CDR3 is CASSEGGQPAEKLFF. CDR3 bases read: TGTGCCAGCAGTGAAGGGGGACAGCCGGCCGAAAAA.

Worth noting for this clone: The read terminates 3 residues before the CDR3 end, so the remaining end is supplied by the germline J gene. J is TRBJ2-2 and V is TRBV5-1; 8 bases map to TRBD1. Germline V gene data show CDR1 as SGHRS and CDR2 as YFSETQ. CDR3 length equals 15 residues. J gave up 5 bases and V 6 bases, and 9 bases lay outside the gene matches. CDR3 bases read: TGCGCCAGCACCCGCTCAGGGGGCGAGACCGGGGAG. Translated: CASTRSGGETGE. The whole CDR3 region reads CASTRSGGETGELFF. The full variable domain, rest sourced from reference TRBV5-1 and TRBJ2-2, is KAGVTQTPRYLIKTRGQQVTLSCSPISGHRSVSWYQQTPGQGLQFLFEYFSETQRNKGNFPGRFSGRQFSNSRSEMNVSTLELGDSALYLCASTRSGGETGELFFGEGSRLTVL.

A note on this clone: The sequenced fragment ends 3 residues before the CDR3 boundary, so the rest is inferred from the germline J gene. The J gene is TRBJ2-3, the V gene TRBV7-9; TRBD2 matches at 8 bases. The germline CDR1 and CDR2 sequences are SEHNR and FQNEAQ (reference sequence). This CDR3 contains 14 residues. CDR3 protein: CASSLVAGKETQYF. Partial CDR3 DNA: TGTGCCAGCAGCTTAGTAGCGGGGAAAGAGACG.

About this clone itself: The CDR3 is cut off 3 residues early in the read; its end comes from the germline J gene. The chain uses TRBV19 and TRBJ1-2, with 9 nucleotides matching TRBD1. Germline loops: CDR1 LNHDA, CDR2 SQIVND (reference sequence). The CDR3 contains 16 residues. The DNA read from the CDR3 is TGTGCCAGTAGTATACTATCGGACAGGGGCACAGATACC. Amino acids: CASSILSDRGTDT. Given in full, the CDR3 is CASSILSDRGTDTYTF.

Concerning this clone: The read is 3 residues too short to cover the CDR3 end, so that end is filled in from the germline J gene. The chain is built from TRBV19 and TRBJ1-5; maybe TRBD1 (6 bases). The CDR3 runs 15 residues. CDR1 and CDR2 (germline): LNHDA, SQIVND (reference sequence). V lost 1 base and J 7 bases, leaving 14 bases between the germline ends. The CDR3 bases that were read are TGTGCCAGTAGTATAGGAGGAGGGGGAGGCCAGCCC. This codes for CASSIGGGGGQP. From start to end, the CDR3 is CASSIGGGGGQPQHF.

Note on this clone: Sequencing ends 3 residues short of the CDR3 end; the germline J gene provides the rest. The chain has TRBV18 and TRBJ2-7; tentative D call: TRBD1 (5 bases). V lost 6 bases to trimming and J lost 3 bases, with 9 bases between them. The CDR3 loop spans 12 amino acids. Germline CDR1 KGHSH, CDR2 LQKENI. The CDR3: CASSQGNYEQYF. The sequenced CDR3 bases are TGTGCCAGCTCCCAGGGAAACTACGAG.

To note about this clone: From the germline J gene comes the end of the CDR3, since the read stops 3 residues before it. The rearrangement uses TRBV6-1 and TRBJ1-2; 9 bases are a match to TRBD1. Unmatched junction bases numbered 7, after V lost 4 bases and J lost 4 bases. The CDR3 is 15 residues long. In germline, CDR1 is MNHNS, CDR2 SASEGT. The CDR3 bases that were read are TGTGCCAGCAGTGCCGGGACAGGGTCCCCCTATGGC. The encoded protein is CASSAGTGSPYG. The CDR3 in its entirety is CASSAGTGSPYGYTF.

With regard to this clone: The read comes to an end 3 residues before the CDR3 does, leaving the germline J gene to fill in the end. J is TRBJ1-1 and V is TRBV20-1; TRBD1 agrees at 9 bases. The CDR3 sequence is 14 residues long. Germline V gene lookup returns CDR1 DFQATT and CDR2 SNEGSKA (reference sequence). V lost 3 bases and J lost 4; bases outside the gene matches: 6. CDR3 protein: CSASGQGMGTEAFF. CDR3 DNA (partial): TGCAGTGCTAGCGGACAGGGGATGGGCACTGAA.

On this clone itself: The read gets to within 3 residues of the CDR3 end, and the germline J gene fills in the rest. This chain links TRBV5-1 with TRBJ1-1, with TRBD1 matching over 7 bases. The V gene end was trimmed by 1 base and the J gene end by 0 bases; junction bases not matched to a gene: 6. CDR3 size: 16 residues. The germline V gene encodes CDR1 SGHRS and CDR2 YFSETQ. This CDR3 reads CASSLRRGRMNTEAFF. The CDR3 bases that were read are TGCGCCAGCAGCTTGAGGAGGGGGCGTATGAACACTGAA.